The next 29 T cell receptor beta chains were all read from a single sample in a study of identical twins. TCRdb redid the calling of the 5' RACE reads with MiXCR, one entry per CDR3 protein. This sample has 640,000 or so distinct CDR3 sequences, with less than 7% found just once. The sequenced sample was naive T cells sorted from blood. The origin of the receptors is a man between 18 and 29 years old in good health.

This clonotype turned up a few times. The chain joins TRBV7-9 to TRBJ2-1; D perhaps matches TRBD2 (5 bases). CDR1 SEHNR and CDR2 FQNEAQ come from the germline V gene (reference sequence). Between the trimmed V and J ends, which lost 8 bases and 7 bases, there was a span of 12 bases. CDR3 length equals 12 residues. The DNA of the CDR3 is TGTGCCAGCGATCTAGCTGGGAATGAGCAGTTCTTC. Protein sequence: CASDLAGNEQFF.

This clonotype was recorded many times. The chain is built from TRBV29-1 and TRBJ1-2; no reliable D call. Germline CDR1 reads SQVTM; CDR2 reads ANQGSEA. This CDR3 contains 8 residues. V lost 1 base and J 9 bases, leaving 0 bases between the germline ends. In DNA form, the CDR3 reads TGCAGCGTTGAAGGCTACACCTTC. The encoded protein is CSVEGYTF.

The sample holds a few counts of this clonotype. The chain links TRBV7-8 to TRBJ2-5; D remains unclear. The CDR3 spans 12 residues. Trimming removed 4 bases from V and 3 bases from J, with 6 bases in between. Germline V CDR1 and CDR2: SGHVS, FQNEAQ. The CDR3 spells CASSSNKETQYF. In DNA form, the CDR3 reads TGTGCCAGCAGCTCAAATAAAGAGACCCAGTACTTC.

In regard to this clonotype: A single base separates this from a much larger clone, so it may be a read error. The chain is built from TRBV12-3 or TRBV12-4 and TRBJ2-2; D is undetermined. The CDR3 consists of 15 residues. V was shortened by 6 bases and J by 0 bases, with 11 bases between the two germline ends. The CDR3 sequence is CASSQAESNTGELFF. The DNA for the CDR3 is TGTGCCAGCAGCCAAGCAGAATCGAACACCGGGGAGCTGTTTTTT.

This clonotype was detected many times. The chain has TRBV2 and TRBJ2-5; D not resolved. The CDR3 length is 14 residues. V was clipped by 3 bases and J by 6 bases, with 14 bases between them. CDR1 and CDR2 (germline): SNHLY, FYNNEI. DNA of the CDR3: TGTGCCAGCAGTGACTCGGACCTCAATCAGACCCAGTACTTC. Its protein is CASSDSDLNQTQYF.

The rearrangement joins TRBV20-1 to TRBJ2-1; tentatively, D is TRBD2 (5 bases). Germline-derived CDR1 and CDR2 are DFQATT and SNEGSKA (reference sequence). Deletions cut 0 bases from V and 9 bases from J, with 18 bases between. The CDR3 totals 15 residues. The CDR3: CSARDLPGGDVEQFF. DNA for the CDR3: TGCAGTGCTAGAGATCTTCCAGGAGGAGATGTTGAGCAGTTCTTC.

In its sample, this clonotype was seen many times. The chain has TRBV12-3 or TRBV12-4 and TRBJ1-1; D remains ambiguous. V dropped 2 bases and J dropped 1 base, with 2 bases sitting between them. CDR3 length equals 12 residues. CDR3 loop: CASSLRNTEAFF. The CDR3 region has the DNA TGTGCCAGCAGTTTAAGGAACACTGAAGCTTTCTTT.

This clonotype has a count of ten or more. This rearrangement joins TRBV7-9 to TRBJ2-3; 7 bases map to TRBD1. After removal of 5 bases from V and 5 bases from J, the junction contained 4 bases not matched to a gene. The length of the CDR3 is 13 residues. From germline, CDR1 is SEHNR and CDR2 FQNEAQ (reference sequence). DNA of the CDR3: TGTGCCAGCAGCCCCGGACAGGAAGATACGCAGTATTTT. It yields the protein CASSPGQEDTQYF.

This clonotype showed up many times. This rearrangement joins TRBV12-3 or TRBV12-4 to TRBJ1-1, with 8 bases lining up with TRBD1. This CDR3 region has 14 residues. J gave up 1 base and V 5 bases, and 3 bases lay outside the gene matches. The CDR3 coding sequence is TGTGCCAGCAGTCAACAGGGGGGGAACACTGAAGCTTTCTTT. Translated: CASSQQGGNTEAFF.

This clonotype was recorded at least ten times. The chain combines TRBV12-3 or TRBV12-4 with TRBJ2-3; no clear D. This CDR3 has 14 amino acids. V lost 2 bases, J lost 1 base, and 7 bases lay in between. The CDR3 DNA reads as TGTGCCAGCAGTTTACTCGACCGCACAGATACGCAGTATTTT. Translation: CASSLLDRTDTQYF.

The sample holds many counts of this clonotype. The rearrangement uses TRBV27 and TRBJ2-7; tentatively, D is TRBD1 (5 bases). The germline V gene has CDR1 MNHEY and CDR2 SMNVEV (reference sequence). This CDR3 comprises 14 residues. V was shortened by 5 bases and J by 5 bases, with 16 bases between the two germline ends. The DNA of the CDR3 is TGTGCCAGCAGTAAACGACAGACTTTCCACGAGCAGTACGTC. Its translation is CASSKRQTFHEQYV.

In its sample, this clonotype was seen many times. The chain employs TRBV15 and TRBJ1-1; 7 bases align to TRBD1. In germline, CDR1 is LNHNV, CDR2 YYDKDF (reference sequence). CDR3 length equals 15 residues. Trimming cost V 2 bases and J 1 base; bases outside gene matches: 4. The CDR3 here is CATSRTGDENTEAFF. The CDR3 coding sequence is TGTGCCACCAGCAGAACAGGGGACGAGAACACTGAAGCTTTCTTT.

This clonotype was picked up a small number of times. The chain has TRBV7-2 and TRBJ2-5, with 14 bases fitting TRBD2. Per the germline V gene, CDR1 is SGHTA and CDR2 is FQGNSA. This CDR3 has 17 amino acids. V dropped 6 bases and J dropped 8; count of bases not matched to a gene: 14. The CDR3 protein is CASRQGTSGSGGKTQYF. CDR3 nucleotide sequence: TGTGCCAGCAGACAGGGGACTAGCGGGAGTGGAGGAAAAACCCAGTACTTC.

This clonotype came up a few times. The chain joins TRBV12-3 or TRBV12-4 to TRBJ1-5; D call uncertain. The CDR3 totals 12 residues. V dropped 6 bases and J dropped 2 bases, with 5 bases sitting between them. The CDR3 DNA is TGTGCCAGCAGGGTCGGCAATCAGCCCCAGCATTTT. It encodes CASRVGNQPQHF.

This clonotype was detected many times. This chain links TRBV27 with TRBJ2-6, with D uncertain. CDR1 is MNHEY, CDR2 SMNVEV, per germline (reference sequence). Trimming removed 3 bases from V and 0 bases from J, with 15 bases in between. There are 18 residues in the CDR3. DNA of the CDR3: TGTGCCAGCAGTTTCTATCGTCCTTTAAGCTCTGGGGCCAACGTCCTGACTTTC. This sequence encodes CASSFYRPLSSGANVLTF.

In this sample, this clonotype turned up many times. The V gene is TRBV5-1, the J gene TRBJ2-1, with 9 bases that match TRBD2. The J segment lost 8 bases and the V segment lost 3 bases, leaving 9 bases of the junction unmatched. CDR3 length: 15 residues. CDR1 is SGHRS and CDR2 is YFSETQ in the germline V gene. The CDR3: CASSSRTSAIYEQFF. In DNA, the CDR3 is TGCGCCAGCAGCTCGAGGACTAGCGCGATCTATGAGCAGTTCTTC.

This clonotype was picked up many times. The rearrangement uses TRBV28 and TRBJ2-3, with TRBD1 as a possible D gene (6 bases). The CDR3 loop spans 15 amino acids. Germline CDR1 and CDR2: MDHEN and SYDVKM. Trimming cost V 7 bases and J 8 bases, with 22 bases left between them. Here the CDR3 reads CASITGTAEFGTQYF. CDR3 bases: TGTGCCAGCATTACAGGGACGGCGGAATTTGGTACGCAGTATTTT.

The chain is built from TRBV7-9 and TRBJ2-7, with 7 nucleotides matching TRBD1. Looked up from germline, CDR1 is SEHNR and CDR2 is FQNEAQ (reference sequence). There are 14 residues in the CDR3. Unmatched junction bases numbered 8, after V lost 4 bases and J lost 5 bases. In nucleotides, the CDR3 is TGTGCCAGCAGCTCGAAGACAGGGCACCACGAGCAGTACTTC. It translates to CASSSKTGHHEQYF.

The chain uses TRBV6-2 or TRBV6-3 and TRBJ2-5, with D unresolved. Germline V CDR1 and CDR2: MNHEY, SVGEGT. CDR3 size: 14 residues. V dropped 5 bases and J dropped 1 base, with 11 bases sitting between them. The CDR3 coding sequence is TGTGCCAGCAGTCCACGTGGAATCCAAGAGACCCAGTACTTC. It is translated as CASSPRGIQETQYF.

This clonotype was observed many times. The CDR3 bases are TGCAGTGCTTGTCAGTGGGAATACGAGCAGTACTTC. Protein sequence: CSACQWEYEQYF. This sequence joins TRBV20-1 and TRBJ2-7; D call uncertain. The CDR3 contains 12 residues. The germline gives CDR1 DFQATT, CDR2 SNEGSKA (reference sequence). V was cut by 5 bases and J by 4 bases, with 12 bases left in between.

The chain combines TRBV11-2 with TRBJ2-7, with D possibly matching TRBD2 (6 bases). V lost 5 bases to trimming and J lost 2 bases, with 22 bases between them. Germline CDR1 is SGHAT and CDR2 is FQNNGV. The CDR3 runs 17 residues. The CDR3 region is CASSRGRGTYGTYEQYV. The CDR3 coding sequence is TGTGCCAGCAGCCGCGGAAGAGGGACTTACGGAACCTACGAGCAGTACGTC.

The chain has TRBV3-1 and TRBJ2-7; no firm D call. The V end lost 0 bases, the J end lost 2 bases, and 8 bases lay between the germline ends. The CDR3 totals 14 residues. Germline V gene sequence: CDR1 LGHDT, CDR2 YNNKEL (reference sequence). The CDR3, as DNA: TGTGCCAGCAGCCAAGAATGGGTCCCCTACGAGCAGTACTTC. This gives the protein CASSQEWVPYEQYF.

This clonotype was detected only a few times. This chain joins TRBV30 and TRBJ2-1, with 8 bases identical to TRBD2. From germline, CDR1 is GTSNPN and CDR2 SVGIG (reference sequence). The J segment lost 6 bases and the V segment lost 3 bases, leaving 7 bases of the junction unmatched. The CDR3 runs 14 residues. CDR3 nucleotide sequence: TGTGCCTGGAGATCACTAGCGGCCTTCAATGAGCAGTTCTTC. This sequence encodes CAWRSLAAFNEQFF.

This clonotype showed up many times. The V and J genes are TRBV29-1 and TRBJ1-1, with D hard to call. The germline CDR1 and CDR2 sequences are SQVTM and ANQGSEA. This CDR3 has 12 residues. Trimming removed 7 bases at V and 4 bases at J, with 13 bases between. This CDR3 reads CSALEQGTEAFF. CDR3 DNA: TGCAGCGCCCTGGAGCAAGGCACTGAAGCTTTCTTT.

This clonotype has at least ten counts. The chain links TRBV14 to TRBJ2-3, with TRBD2 identical over 10 bases. Trimming took 1 base from V and 6 from J; bases not matched to a gene: 7. The CDR3 is 16 residues long. In germline, CDR1 is SGHDN, CDR2 FVKESK. As DNA, the CDR3 is TGTGCCAGCAGCCAAGGCAGCGGGAGGGCCCCCGATACGCAGTATTTT. It is translated as CASSQGSGRAPDTQYF. The whole variable domain, remainder taken from reference TRBV14 and TRBJ2-3, is EAGVTQFPSHSVIEKGQTVTLRCDPISGHDNLYWYRRVMGKEIKFLLHFVKESKQDESGMPNNRFLAERTGGTYSTLKVQPAELEDSGVYFCASSQGSGRAPDTQYFGPGTRLTVL.

This clonotype has a count of ten or more. The rearrangement links TRBV10-3 to TRBJ1-1; D unresolved. The germline V gene has CDR1 ENHRY and CDR2 SYGVKD. This CDR3 is built from 13 residues. V lost 7 bases and J 0 bases, leaving 9 bases between the germline ends. In DNA form, the CDR3 reads TGTGCCATCAAGCCGGGCCTGAACACTGAAGCTTTCTTT. This gives the protein CAIKPGLNTEAFF.

Only a few counts were recorded for this clonotype. V gene TRBV5-1 combines with J gene TRBJ2-2; D remains ambiguous. The CDR3 spans 13 residues. The V and J ends lost 4 bases and 5 bases respectively, with 9 bases between them. Germline values: CDR1 SGHRS, CDR2 YFSETQ. The CDR3 loop is CASSGLETGELFF. The CDR3 DNA reads TGCGCCAGCAGCGGCCTAGAAACCGGGGAGCTGTTTTTT.

In the case of this clonotype: Since a much larger clone is just one base distant, this may be a read error. The conserved phenylalanine or tryptophan normally closing the CDR3 is absent here, so this likely arose from a read error. The V call is TRBV2, the J call TRBJ2-1, with TRBD2 matching over 7 bases. The germline CDR1 and CDR2 sequences are SNHLY and FYNNEI. This CDR3 region has 12 residues. V lost 8 bases and J lost 4; bases outside the gene matches: 2. The CDR3 sequence: CASGRVYNEQFC. As DNA, the CDR3 is TGTGCCAGCGGGAGGGTTTACAATGAGCAGTTCTGC.

This clonotype has just a few counts. Sequence at one end of the junction differs from germline and may be a read error. V gene TRBV28 combines with J gene TRBJ2-7; 7 bases line up with TRBD1. Germline V lookup: CDR1 MDHEN, CDR2 SYDVKM. The CDR3 loop spans 14 amino acids. CDR3 protein: CASTTGTASSEQYF. Written as DNA, the CDR3 is TGTGCCAGCACGACCGGGACAGCGTCCTCCGAGCAGTACTTC.